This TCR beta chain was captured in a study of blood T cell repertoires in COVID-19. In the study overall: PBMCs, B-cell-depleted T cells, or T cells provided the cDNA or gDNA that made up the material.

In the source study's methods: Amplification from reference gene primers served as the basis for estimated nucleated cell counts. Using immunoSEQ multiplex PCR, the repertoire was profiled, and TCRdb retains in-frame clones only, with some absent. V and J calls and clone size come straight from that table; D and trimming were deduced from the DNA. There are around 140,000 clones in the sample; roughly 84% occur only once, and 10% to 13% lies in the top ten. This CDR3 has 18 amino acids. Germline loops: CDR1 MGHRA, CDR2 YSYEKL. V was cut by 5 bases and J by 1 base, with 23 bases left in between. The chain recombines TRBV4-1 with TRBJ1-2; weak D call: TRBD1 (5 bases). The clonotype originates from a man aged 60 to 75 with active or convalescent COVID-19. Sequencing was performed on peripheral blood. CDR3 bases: TGCGCCAGCAGCGGACCTGCTCCTTTGCGGGGCCTTAACTATGGCTACACCTTC. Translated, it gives CASSGPAPLRGLNYGYTF.